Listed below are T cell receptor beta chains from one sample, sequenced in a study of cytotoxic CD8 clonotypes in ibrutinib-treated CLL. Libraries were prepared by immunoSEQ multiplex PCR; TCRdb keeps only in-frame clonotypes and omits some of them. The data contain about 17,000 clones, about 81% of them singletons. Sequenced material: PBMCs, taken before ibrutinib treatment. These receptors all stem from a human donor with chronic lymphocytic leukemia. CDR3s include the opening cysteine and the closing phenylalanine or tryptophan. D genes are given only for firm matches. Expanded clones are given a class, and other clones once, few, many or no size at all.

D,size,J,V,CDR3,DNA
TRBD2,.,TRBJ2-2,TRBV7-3,CASSPEGTRLAGELFF,TGTGCCAGCAGCCCCGAAGGGACTAGACTGGCCGGGGAGCTGTTTTTT
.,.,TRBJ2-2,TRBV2,CASSGGEGRTGIGELFF,TGTGCCAGCAGTGGTGGGGAGGGGCGCACAGGGATCGGGGAGCTGTTTTTT
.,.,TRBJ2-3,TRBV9,CASSARATDTQYF,TGTGCCAGCAGCGCACGGGCCACAGATACGCAGTATTTT
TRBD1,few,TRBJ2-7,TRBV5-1,CASSPSVRDRITYEQYF,TGCGCCAGCAGCCCCTCTGTTCGGGACAGAATAACCTACGAGCAGTACTTC
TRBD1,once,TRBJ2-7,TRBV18,CASSPGQVANYEQYF,TGTGCCAGCTCACCGGGACAGGTAGCGAACTACGAGCAGTACTTC
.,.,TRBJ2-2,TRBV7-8,CATEGGGAGRAGELFF,TGTGCCACCGAGGGGGGGGGAGCCGGTCGAGCCGGGGAGCTGTTTTTT
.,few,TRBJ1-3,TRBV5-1,CASSLFPGNTIYF,TGCGCCAGCAGCTTGTTCCCTGGAAACACCATATATTTT
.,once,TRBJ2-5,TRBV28,CASRLQGGETQYF,TGTGCCAGCAGACTACAGGGAGGAGAGACCCAGTACTTC
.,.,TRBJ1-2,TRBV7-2,CASSLDSAGYTF,TGTGCCAGCAGCTTAGATTCGGCTGGCTACACCTTC
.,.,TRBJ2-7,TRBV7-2,CASSLGSSQTYEQYF,TGTGCCAGCAGCTTAGGTAGTTCTCAGACCTACGAGCAGTACTTC
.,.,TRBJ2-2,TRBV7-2,CASSPGPLVGTGELFF,TGTGCCAGCAGCCCGGGCCCCTTAGTGGGCACCGGGGAGCTGTTTTTT
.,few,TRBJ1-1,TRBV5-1,CASRGAEAFF,TGCGCCAGCAGAGGTGCTGAAGCTTTCTTT
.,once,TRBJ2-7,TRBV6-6,CASSPQGYEQYF,TGTGCCAGCAGTCCACAGGGCTACGAGCAGTACTTC
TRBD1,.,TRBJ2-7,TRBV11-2,CASSLHTGGGYEQYF,TGTGCCAGCAGCTTACATACAGGGGGTGGATACGAGCAGTACTTC
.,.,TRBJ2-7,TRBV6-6,CASSYSDWGLYEQYF,TGTGCCAGCAGTTACTCAGACTGGGGACTGTACGAGCAGTACTTC
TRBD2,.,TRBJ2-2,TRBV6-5,CASSKPAGDTGELFF,TGTGCCAGCAGTAAGCCGGCGGGAGACACCGGGGAGCTGTTTTTT
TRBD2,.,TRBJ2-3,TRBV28,CATTGLAGISIADTQYF,TGTGCCACCACGGGACTAGCGGGGATAAGTATCGCAGATACGCAGTATTTT
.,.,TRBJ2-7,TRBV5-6,CASSLGYEQYF,TGTGCCAGCAGCTTGGGATACGAGCAGTACTTC
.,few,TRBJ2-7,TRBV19,CASSTRTVAPYEQYF,TGTGCCAGTAGTACACGAACCGTGGCTCCCTACGAGCAGTACTTC
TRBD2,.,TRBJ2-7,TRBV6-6,CASSYVVAGSYEQYF,TGTGCCAGCAGTTACGTGGTAGCGGGATCCTACGAGCAGTACTTC
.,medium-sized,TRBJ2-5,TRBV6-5,CASSYYGGAQETQYF,TGTGCCAGCAGTTACTATGGGGGAGCCCAAGAGACCCAGTACTTC
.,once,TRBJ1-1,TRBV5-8,CASLTAIEAFF,TGTGCCAGCCTGACTGCGATTGAAGCTTTCTTT
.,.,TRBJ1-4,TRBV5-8,CASSPRGRDNEKLFF,TGTGCCAGCAGCCCCCGCGGGCGGGACAATGAAAAACTGTTTTTT
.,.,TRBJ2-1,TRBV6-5,CAAGAKAGTYNEQFF,TGTGCCGCTGGGGCTAAGGCGGGGACTTACAATGAGCAGTTCTTC
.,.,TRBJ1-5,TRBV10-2,CASSGSPKGGQPQHF,TGCGCCAGCAGTGGGTCCCCGAAAGGAGGGCAGCCCCAGCATTTT
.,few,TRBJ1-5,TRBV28,CASTSDSLSNQPQHF,TGTGCCAGCACCTCGGACAGCCTTAGCAATCAGCCCCAGCATTTT
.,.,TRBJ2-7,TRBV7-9,CASSFYVGDSYEQYF,TGTGCCAGCAGCTTTTACGTTGGTGACTCCTACGAGCAGTACTTC
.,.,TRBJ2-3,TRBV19,CASRSLAASTDTQYF,TGTGCCAGTAGGAGCCTCGCGGCAAGCACAGATACGCAGTATTTT
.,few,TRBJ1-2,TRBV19,CASSIDQGANYGYTF,TGTGCCAGTAGTATAGATCAAGGAGCCAACTATGGCTACACCTTC
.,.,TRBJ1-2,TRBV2,CASRRDTQQRGYTF,TGTGCCAGCAGAAGGGACACTCAACAACGTGGCTACACCTTC
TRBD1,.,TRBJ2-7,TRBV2,CASTGGRDRVVYEQYF,TGTGCCAGCACGGGGGGCCGGGACAGGGTCGTTTACGAGCAGTACTTC
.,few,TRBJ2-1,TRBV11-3,CASSLYPSGNEQFF,TGTGCCAGCAGCCTCTACCCCAGCGGCAATGAGCAGTTCTTC
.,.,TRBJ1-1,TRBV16,CASSQYSDRYTEAFF,TGTGCCAGCAGCCAATATTCTGACAGATACACTGAAGCTTTCTTT
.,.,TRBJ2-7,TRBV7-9,CASSFRSDRIGEQYF,TGTGCCAGCAGCTTCCGCTCAGACCGAATAGGGGAGCAGTACTTC
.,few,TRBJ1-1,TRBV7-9,CASSPSNTEAFF,TGTGCCAGCAGCCCTTCGAACACTGAAGCTTTCTTT
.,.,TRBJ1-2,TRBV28,CATVRAGGYGYTF,TGTGCCACCGTAAGGGCCGGGGGCTATGGCTACACCTTC
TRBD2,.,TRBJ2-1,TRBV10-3,CAIDGSGREGEQFF,TGTGCCATCGACGGTAGCGGGCGTGAGGGTGAGCAGTTCTTC
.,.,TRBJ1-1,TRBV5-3,CARRPRRGKTEAFF,TGTGCCAGAAGGCCCAGGAGGGGCAAGACTGAAGCTTTCTTT
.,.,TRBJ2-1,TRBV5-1,CASSLDGSSYNEQFF,TGCGCCAGCAGCTTGGACGGGAGCTCCTACAATGAGCAGTTCTTC
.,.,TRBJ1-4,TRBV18,CASSSPPGGNEKLFF,TGTGCCAGCTCATCCCCCCCGGGGGGGAACGAAAAACTGTTTTTT
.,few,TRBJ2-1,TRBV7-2,CASSSGWPPPYNEQFF,TGTGCCAGCAGCTCGGGGTGGCCTCCCCCCTACAATGAGCAGTTCTTC
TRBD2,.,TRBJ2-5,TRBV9,CASSGGRLDETQYF,TGTGCCTCGAGCGGCGGGAGGCTGGATGAGACCCAGTACTTC
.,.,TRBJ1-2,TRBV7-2,CASSLPGTLPLLYGYTF,TGTGCCAGCAGCCTCCCGGGAACGCTGCCCCTCCTATATGGCTACACCTTC
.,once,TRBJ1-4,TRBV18,CASSPLPGERGKLFF,TGTGCCAGCTCACCACTCCCCGGGGAAAGAGGAAAACTGTTTTTT
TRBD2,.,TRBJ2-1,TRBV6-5,CASIKLAGRHEQFF,TGTGCCAGCATCAAACTAGCGGGACGCCATGAGCAGTTCTTC
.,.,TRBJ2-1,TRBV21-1,CASSKRAGGIEDEQFF,TGTGCCAGCAGCAAAAGGGCAGGGGGTATTGAGGATGAGCAGTTCTTC
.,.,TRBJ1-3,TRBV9,CASSVSGNTIYF,TGTGCCAGCAGCGTATCCGGAAACACCATATATTTT
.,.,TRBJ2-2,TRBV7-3,CASSPVRSGELFF,TGTGCCAGCAGCCCAGTCCGCTCCGGGGAGCTGTTTTTT
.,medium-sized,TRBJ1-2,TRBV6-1,CASSEEYVDYGYTF,TGTGCCAGCAGTGAAGAGTACGTGGACTATGGCTACACCTTC
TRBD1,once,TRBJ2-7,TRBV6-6,CASSSGQGTYEQYF,TGTGCCAGCAGTTCCGGACAGGGCACCTACGAGCAGTACTTC
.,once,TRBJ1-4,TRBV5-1,CASSVAATNEKLFF,TGCGCCAGCAGCGTAGCAGCAACTAATGAAAAACTGTTTTTT
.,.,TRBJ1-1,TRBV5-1,CASSLYRNTEAFF,TGCGCCAGCAGCTTATACAGGAACACTGAAGCTTTCTTT
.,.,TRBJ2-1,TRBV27,CASSPAWGEKHNEQFF,TGTGCCAGCAGTCCCGCCTGGGGAGAGAAGCACAATGAGCAGTTCTTC
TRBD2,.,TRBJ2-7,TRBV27,CASSQLAGYEQYF,TGTGCCAGCAGTCAACTAGCGGGCTACGAGCAGTACTTC